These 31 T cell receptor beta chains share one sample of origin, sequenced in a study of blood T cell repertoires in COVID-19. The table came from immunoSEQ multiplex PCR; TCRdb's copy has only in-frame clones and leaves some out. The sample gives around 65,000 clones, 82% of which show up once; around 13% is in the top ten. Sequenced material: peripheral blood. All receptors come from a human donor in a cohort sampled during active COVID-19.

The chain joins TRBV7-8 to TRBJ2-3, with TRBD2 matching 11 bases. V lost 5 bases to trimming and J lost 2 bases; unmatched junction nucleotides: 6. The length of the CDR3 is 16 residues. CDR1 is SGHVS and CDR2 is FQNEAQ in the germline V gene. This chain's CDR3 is CASSPRLAGTTDTQYF. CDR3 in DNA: TGTGCCAGCAGCCCCAGACTAGCGGGGACCACAGATACGCAGTATTTT.

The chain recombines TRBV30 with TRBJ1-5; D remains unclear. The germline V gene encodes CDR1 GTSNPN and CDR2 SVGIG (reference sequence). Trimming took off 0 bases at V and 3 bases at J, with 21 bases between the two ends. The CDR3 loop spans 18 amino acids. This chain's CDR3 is CAWSVSLFSGYINQPQHF. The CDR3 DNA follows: TGTGCCTGGAGTGTATCCTTATTTTCGGGGTACATCAATCAGCCCCAGCATTTT.

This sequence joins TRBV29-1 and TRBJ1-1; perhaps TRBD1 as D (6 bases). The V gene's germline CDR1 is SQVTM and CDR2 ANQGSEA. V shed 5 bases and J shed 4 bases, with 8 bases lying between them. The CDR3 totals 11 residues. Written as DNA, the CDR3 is TGCAGCGTTAGGGGGGGCACTGAAGCTTTCTTT. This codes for CSVRGGTEAFF.

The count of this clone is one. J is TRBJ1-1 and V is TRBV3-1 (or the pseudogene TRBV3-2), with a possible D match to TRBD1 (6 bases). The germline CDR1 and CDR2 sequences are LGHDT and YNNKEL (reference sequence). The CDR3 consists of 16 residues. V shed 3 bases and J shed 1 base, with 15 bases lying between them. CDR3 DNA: TGTGCCAGCAGCCAGGCCTCGAAAGGGGGGAACACTGAAGCTTTCTTT. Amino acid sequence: CASSQASKGGNTEAFF.

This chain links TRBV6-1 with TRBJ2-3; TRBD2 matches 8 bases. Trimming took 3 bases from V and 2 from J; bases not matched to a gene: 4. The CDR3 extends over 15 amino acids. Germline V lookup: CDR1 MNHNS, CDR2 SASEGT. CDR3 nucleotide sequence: TGTGCCAGCAGTGAGGGACTAGGGAACACAGATACGCAGTATTTT. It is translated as CASSEGLGNTDTQYF.

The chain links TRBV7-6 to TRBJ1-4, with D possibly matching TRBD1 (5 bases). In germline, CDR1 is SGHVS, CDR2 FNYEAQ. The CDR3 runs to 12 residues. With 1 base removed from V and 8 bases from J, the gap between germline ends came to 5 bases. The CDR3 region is CASSLEGEKLFF. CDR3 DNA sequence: TGTGCCAGCAGCTTAGAGGGGGAAAAACTGTTTTTT.

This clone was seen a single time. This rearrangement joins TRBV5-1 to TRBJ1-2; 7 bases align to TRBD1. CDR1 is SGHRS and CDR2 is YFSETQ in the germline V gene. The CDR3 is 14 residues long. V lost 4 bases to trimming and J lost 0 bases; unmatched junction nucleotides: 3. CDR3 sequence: CASSPTGANYGYTF. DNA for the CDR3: TGCGCCAGCAGCCCAACAGGGGCTAACTATGGCTACACCTTC.

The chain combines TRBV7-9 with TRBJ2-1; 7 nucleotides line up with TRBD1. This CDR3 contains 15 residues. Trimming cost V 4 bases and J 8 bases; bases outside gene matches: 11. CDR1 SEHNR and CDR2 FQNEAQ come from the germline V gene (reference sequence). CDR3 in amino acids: CASSSTDRVIDEQFF. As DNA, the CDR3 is TGTGCCAGCAGCTCTACCGACAGGGTTATAGATGAGCAGTTCTTC.

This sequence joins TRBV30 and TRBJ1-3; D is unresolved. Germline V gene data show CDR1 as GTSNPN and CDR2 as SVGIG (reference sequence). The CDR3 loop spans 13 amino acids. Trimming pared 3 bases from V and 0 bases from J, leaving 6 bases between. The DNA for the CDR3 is TGTGCCTGGAGGGTTAGCTCTGGAAACACCATATATTTT. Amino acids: CAWRVSSGNTIYF.

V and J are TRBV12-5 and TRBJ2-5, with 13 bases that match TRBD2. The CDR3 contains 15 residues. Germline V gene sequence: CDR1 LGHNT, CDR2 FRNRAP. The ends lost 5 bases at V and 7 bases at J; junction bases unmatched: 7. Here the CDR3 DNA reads TGTGCTAGTGGTGAGACTAGCGGGGGGTGGGGGACCCAGTACTTC. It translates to CASGETSGGWGTQYF.

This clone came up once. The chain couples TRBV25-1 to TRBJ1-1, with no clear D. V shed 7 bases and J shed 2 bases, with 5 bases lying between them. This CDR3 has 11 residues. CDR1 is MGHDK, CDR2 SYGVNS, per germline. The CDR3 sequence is CASTYNTEAFF. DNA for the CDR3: TGTGCCAGCACCTACAACACTGAAGCTTTCTTT.

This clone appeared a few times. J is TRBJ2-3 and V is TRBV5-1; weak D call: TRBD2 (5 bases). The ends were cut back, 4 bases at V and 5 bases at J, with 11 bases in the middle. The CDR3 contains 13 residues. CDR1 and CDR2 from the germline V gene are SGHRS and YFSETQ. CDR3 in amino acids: CASSTPGKDTQYF. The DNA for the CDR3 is TGCGCCAGCAGCACTCCGGGAAAAGATACGCAGTATTTT.

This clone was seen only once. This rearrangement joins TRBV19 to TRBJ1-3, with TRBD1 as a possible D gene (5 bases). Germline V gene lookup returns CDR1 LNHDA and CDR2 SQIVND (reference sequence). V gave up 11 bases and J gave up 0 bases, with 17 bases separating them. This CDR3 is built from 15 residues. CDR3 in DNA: TGTGCCTCAAATAAGGGGCGGTCCTCTGGAAACACCATATATTTT. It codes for CASNKGRSSGNTIYF.

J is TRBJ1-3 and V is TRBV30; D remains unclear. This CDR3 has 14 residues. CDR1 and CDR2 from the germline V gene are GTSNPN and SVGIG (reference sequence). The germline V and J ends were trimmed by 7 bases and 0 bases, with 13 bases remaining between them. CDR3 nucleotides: TGTGCCTTGATGGGAGGAAGCTCTGGAAACACCATATATTTT. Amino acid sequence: CALMGGSSGNTIYF.

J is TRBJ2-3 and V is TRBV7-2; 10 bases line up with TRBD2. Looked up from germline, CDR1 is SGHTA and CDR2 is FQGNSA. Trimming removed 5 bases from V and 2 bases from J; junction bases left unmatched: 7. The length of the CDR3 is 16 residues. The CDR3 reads CASSLGTSVSTDTQYF. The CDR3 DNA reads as TGTGCCAGCAGCCTCGGGACTAGCGTTTCCACAGATACGCAGTATTTT.

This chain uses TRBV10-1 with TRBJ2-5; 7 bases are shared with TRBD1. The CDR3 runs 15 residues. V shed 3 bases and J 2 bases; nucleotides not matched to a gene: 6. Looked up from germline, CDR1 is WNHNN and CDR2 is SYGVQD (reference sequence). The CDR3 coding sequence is TGCGCCAGCAGTGATTCTGGGACAGCACAAGAGACCCAGTACTTC. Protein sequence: CASSDSGTAQETQYF.

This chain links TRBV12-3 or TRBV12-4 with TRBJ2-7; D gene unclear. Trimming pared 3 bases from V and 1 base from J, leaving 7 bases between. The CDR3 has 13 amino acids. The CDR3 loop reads CASSFGRSYEQYF. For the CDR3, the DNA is TGTGCCAGCAGTTTCGGTCGGTCCTACGAGCAGTACTTC.

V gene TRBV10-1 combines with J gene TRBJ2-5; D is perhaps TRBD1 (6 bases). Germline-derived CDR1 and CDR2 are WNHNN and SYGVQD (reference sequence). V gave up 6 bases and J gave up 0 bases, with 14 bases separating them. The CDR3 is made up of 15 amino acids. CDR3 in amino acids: CASSHARTDQETQYF. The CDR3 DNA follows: TGCGCCAGCAGCCACGCAAGGACAGACCAAGAGACCCAGTACTTC.

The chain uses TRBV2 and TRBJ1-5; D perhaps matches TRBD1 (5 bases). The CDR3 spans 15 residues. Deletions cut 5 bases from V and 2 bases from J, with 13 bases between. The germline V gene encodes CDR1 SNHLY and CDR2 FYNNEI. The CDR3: CASSSGQGGNQPQHF. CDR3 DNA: TGTGCCAGCAGTTCCGGGCAGGGTGGCAATCAGCCCCAGCATTTT.

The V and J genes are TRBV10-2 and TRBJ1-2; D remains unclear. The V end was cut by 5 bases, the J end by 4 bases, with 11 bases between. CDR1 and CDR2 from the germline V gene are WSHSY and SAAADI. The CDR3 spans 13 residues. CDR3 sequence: CASSPPGGYGYTF. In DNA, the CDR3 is TGCGCCAGCAGTCCCCCCGGTGGCTATGGCTACACCTTC.

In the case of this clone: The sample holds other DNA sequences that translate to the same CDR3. CDR3 coding DNA: TGCGCCAGCAGTGAGGGACTAGCGGGGGGCCGAGATACGCAGTATTTT. It codes for CASSEGLAGGRDTQYF. This chain links TRBV10-2 with TRBJ2-3; 14 positions agree with TRBD2. Germline V gene sequence: CDR1 WSHSY, CDR2 SAAADI. The CDR3 extends over 16 amino acids. Trimming cost V 2 bases and J 5 bases; bases outside gene matches: 3.

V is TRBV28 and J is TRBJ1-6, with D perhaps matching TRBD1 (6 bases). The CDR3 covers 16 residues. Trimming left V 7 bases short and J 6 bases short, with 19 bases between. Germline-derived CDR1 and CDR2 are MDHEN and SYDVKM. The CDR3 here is CASTLLLGQFNSPLHF. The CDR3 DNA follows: TGTGCCAGCACCCTCCTCCTAGGACAGTTTAATTCACCCCTCCACTTT.

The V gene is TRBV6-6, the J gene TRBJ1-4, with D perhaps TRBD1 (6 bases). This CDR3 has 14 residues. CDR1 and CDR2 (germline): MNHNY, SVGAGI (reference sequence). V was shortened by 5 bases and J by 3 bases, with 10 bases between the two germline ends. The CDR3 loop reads CASSRQAPNEKLFF. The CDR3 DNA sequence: TGTGCCAGCAGTCGACAGGCGCCTAATGAAAAACTGTTTTTT.

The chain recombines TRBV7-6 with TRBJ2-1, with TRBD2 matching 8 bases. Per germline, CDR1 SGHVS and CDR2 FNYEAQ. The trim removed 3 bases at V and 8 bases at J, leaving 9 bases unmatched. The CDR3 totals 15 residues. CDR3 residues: CASSFLPGGEDEQFF. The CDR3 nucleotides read TGTGCCAGCAGCTTTCTCCCCGGGGGGGAGGATGAGCAGTTCTTC. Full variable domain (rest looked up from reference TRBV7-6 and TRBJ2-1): GAGVSQSPRYKVTKRGQDVALRCDPISGHVSLYWYRQALGQGPEFLTYFNYEAQQDKSGLPNDRFSAERPEGSISTLTIQRTEQRDSAMYRCASSFLPGGEDEQFFGPGTRLTVL.

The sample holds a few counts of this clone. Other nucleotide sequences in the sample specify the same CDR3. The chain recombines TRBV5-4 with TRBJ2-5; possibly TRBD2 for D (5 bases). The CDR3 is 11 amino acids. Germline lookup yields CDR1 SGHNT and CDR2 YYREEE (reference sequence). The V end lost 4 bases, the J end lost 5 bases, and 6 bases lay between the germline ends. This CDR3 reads CASSRGETQYF. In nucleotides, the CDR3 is TGTGCCAGCAGCCGCGGGGAGACCCAGTACTTC.

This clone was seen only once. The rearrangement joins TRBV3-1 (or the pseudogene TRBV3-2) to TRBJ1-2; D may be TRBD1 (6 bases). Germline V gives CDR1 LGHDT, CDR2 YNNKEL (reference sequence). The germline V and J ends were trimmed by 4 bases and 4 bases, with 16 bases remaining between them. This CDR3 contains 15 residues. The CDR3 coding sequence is TGTGCCAGCAGCCCCGGCGGGGGGGGGCCCTATGGCTACACCTTC. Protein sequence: CASSPGGGGPYGYTF.

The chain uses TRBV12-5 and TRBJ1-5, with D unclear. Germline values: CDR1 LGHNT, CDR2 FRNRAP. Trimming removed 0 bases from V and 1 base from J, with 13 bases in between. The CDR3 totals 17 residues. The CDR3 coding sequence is TGTGCTAGTGGTTTGGTACGCCGGGGAGGCAGCAATCAGCCCCAGCATTTT. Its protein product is CASGLVRRGGSNQPQHF.

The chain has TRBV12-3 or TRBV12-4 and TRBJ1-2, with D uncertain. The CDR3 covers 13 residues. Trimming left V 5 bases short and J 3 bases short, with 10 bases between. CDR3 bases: TGTGCCAGCAGTCCTAAATTGGACTATGGCTACACCTTC. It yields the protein CASSPKLDYGYTF.

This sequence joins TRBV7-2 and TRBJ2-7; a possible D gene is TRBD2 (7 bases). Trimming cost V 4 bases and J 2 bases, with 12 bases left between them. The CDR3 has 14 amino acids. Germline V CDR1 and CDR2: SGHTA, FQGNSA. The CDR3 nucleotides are TGTGCCAGCAGCTCCACCGGGGGGCCCTACGAGCAGTACGTC. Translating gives CASSSTGGPYEQYV.

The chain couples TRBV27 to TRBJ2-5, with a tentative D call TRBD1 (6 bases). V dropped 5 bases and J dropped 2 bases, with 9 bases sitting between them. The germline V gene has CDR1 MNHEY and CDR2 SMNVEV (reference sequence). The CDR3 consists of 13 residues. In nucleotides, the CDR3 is TGTGCCAGCAGTGTGACAGGACAAGAGACCCAGTACTTC. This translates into CASSVTGQETQYF.

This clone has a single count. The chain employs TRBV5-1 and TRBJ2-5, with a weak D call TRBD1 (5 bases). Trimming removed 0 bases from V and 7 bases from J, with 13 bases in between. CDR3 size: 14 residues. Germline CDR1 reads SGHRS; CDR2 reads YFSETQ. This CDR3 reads CASSLEQAEGTQYF. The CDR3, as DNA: TGCGCCAGCAGCTTGGAACAGGCTGAAGGGACCCAGTACTTC.